This record covers a single T cell receptor beta chain. This clone has a single count. Its antigen is not yet known. No quality values exist for individual bases; no much larger clone is one base distant. The label giving this sample's time point can be read as: blood 2 weeks post-SBRT. In the paper's terms, the treatment or condition label means: 15 Gy SBRT to primary tumor, nephrectomy 4 weeks later. Serial peripheral blood from radiation-treated patients was sampled at baseline, 2 weeks and 4 weeks after SBRT to track tumor-enriched clonotypes. Every patient had renal cell carcinoma of clear cell pathology. The QIAamp DNA Blood Mini Kit (Qiagen) was used to prepare genomic DNA for TCR sequencing. The analyses included only samples that passed all quality control checks. The record originates from a study of radiation and T cells in renal cell carcinoma (dated by TCRdb to about 2020). Background for the entire study: Samples were obtained from a clinical trial, in which 15 Gy stereotactic body radiation therapy was delivered to primary renal cell carcinomas and nephrectomy was performed 4 weeks later. Across all 53 samples, 4,016,671 unique CDR3 nucleotide sequences encoding roughly 2.7 million unique CDR3 amino acid sequences were identified. In total, about 50 samples underwent TCR beta sequencing: some 25 tumors plus 27 peripheral blood samples. Summary of the overall study and its limitations: No pretreatment tumor biopsies were available, so the baseline intratumoral presence of clonotypes could not be determined. An increase in top tumor clonotypes in blood was observed from baseline to 2 weeks post-radiation, followed by contraction by 4 weeks, which was taken to suggest transient expansion of tumor-resident clones. Changes in the blood repertoire were not tracked past 4 weeks after treatment. The single-armed trial design could not address effects of radiation dose or scheduling on the TCR repertoire.

The immunoSEQ kit was used, according to the manufacturer's recommendations, to generate TCR beta libraries from genomic DNA. To prepare the libraries, a first multiplex PCR with proprietary primers was run, followed by a second PCR that added unique barcodes, and a bead cleanup was done after each round. Each sample batch included a kit-provided positive control reaction and a negative control reaction. The final libraries were assessed on an Agilent 4200 TapeStation D1000 ScreenTape, pooled by volume, and quantified by qPCR. An Illumina NextSeq500 fitted with a MidOutput 150-cycle cartridge performed the sequencing, running 156 Read1 cycles and 15 Index1 cycles with the kit's custom primers. The pooled library was loaded at 0.9 to 1 pM with an approximately 20% PhiX control spike-in. The authors' analysis ran thus. Vendor-processed data were analyzed in R, with a clonotype defined as all T cells sharing the same CDR3 nucleotide sequence. For clone abundance analyses, frequencies were normalized to the 10,000 most abundant clones in each sample. Public T cell clones, which averaged fewer than five per sample, were excluded before analysis. Tumor-enriched clonotypes and baseline blood-enriched clonotypes were defined as those with an abundance difference of at least 32-fold between compartments. Clonotypes expanded or contracted between blood time points were identified with a beta-binomial differential abundance model. Tumor-blood repertoire similarity was measured with the Baroni-Urbani and Buser coefficient, and groups were compared using two-tailed Wilcoxon tests in R. Here the immuneACCESS table is served through TCRdb, limited to in-frame sequences with V and J called. Missing clones are a known gap in these copies; in checked studies unresolved V genes cover under half, and the rest lacks a known reason. Clone size and V and J calls were adopted from that table, with D and trimming inferred from the DNA. For this sample there are about 120,000 clones; 70% to 90% appear just once. The ten largest clones represent about 1.9% of the sample.

This TCR was recovered from a woman aged 55-69 years with renal cell carcinoma. Source: blood, taken from a patient whose treatment included radiotherapy and nephrectomy.

The encoded CDR3 is CAWSVGQGLETQYF. The nucleotides are TGTGCCTGGAGTGTAGGACAGGGTCTAGAGACCCAGTACTTC. Recombination joined TRBV30 with TRBJ2-5; the central 8 bases match TRBD1. The CDR3 runs 14 amino acids, cysteine and phenylalanine included. Only CDR3 DNA is held: 42 bases, read in frame from base 1. For this chain, trimming is 0 bases at the V end and 4 bases at the J end, and the number of junction bases without a gene match is 4. CDR1 is given as GTSNPN and CDR2 as SVGIG, both from the germline V gene (reference sequence).